This TCR beta chain was sequenced for a study of beta chain features in type 1 diabetes. The CDR3 is made up of 15 amino acids. Germline V gives CDR1 LNHDA, CDR2 SQIVND (reference sequence). Trimming at V came to 11 bases and at J to 2 bases, leaving 11 bases not matched to a gene. The sample holds a few counts of this clone. The antigen is unknown. Broader study findings: TCRB repertoires of naive, central memory and Treg cells appeared more similar among patients than among healthy donors.

The entirety of the isolated RNA underwent reverse transcription, so expressed TCRB transcripts were sequenced. Libraries were prepared by immunoSEQ multiplex PCR; TCRdb keeps only in-frame clonotypes and omits some of them. The sample comprises more than 130,000 clones, around 7% of which are singletons, and 1.3% to 1.5% rests with the top ten. This clonotype was sampled from a woman between 25 and 40 years old in good health. The chain couples TRBV19 to TRBJ2-3, with 9 positions matching TRBD2. Sequencing was performed on central memory CD4+ T cells from blood. CDR3 protein: CAVRATSGNTDTQYF. In DNA, the CDR3 is TGTGCCGTGAGGGCGACTAGCGGAAACACAGATACGCAGTATTTT.